This T cell receptor (beta chain) was captured in a study of blood T cell repertoires in COVID-19. Symptom resolution, clearance, or two negative PCRs marked donors in Cohort 3 as recovered. Germline V lookup: CDR1 MNHEY, CDR2 SVGAGI. The V end was cut by 0 bases, the J end by 4 bases, with 9 bases between. The CDR3 is 14 amino acids. The table came from immunoSEQ multiplex PCR; TCRdb's copy has only in-frame clones and leaves some out. The sample lists about 220,000 clones, roughly 84% occurring once. The receptor's source is a middle-aged woman who had recovered from COVID-19. Sample: PBMCs or T cells enriched from blood (not recorded which). The V call is TRBV6-5, the J call TRBJ1-2; D might be TRBD1 (5 bases). CDR3 in DNA: TGTGCCAGCAGTTACTCGGCAGGGCCCTATGGCTACACCTTC. It specifies CASSYSAGPYGYTF.